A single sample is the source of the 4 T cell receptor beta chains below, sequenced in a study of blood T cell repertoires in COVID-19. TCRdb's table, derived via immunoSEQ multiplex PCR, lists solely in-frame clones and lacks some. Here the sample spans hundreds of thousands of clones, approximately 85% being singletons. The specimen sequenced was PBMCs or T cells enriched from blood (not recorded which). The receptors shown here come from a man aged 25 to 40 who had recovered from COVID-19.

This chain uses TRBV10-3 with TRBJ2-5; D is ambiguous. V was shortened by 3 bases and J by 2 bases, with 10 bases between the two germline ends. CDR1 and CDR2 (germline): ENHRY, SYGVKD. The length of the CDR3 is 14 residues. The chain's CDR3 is CAISDYDGQETQYF. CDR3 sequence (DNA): TGTGCCATCAGTGATTATGACGGGCAAGAGACCCAGTACTTC.

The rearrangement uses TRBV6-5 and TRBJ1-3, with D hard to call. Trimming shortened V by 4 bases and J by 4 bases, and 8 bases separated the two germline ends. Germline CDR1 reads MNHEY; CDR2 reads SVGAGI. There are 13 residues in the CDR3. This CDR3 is CASSFDTGNTIYF. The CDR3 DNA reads TGTGCCAGCAGTTTCGACACGGGAAACACCATATATTTT.

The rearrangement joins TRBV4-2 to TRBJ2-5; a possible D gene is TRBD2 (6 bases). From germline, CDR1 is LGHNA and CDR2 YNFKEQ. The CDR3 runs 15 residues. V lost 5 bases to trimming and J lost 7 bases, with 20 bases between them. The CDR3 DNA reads TGTGCCAGCAGCGCGACTAGTGGAGGGTCGGGGACCCAGTACTTC. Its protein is CASSATSGGSGTQYF.

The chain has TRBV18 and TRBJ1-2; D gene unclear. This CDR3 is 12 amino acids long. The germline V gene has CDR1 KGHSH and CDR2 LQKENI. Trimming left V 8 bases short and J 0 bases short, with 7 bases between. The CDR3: CASQIPNYGYTF. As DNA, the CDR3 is TGTGCCAGCCAGATTCCTAACTATGGCTACACCTTC. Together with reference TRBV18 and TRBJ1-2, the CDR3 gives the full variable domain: NAGVMQNPRHLVRRRGQEARLRCSPMKGHSHVYWYRQLPEEGLKFMVYLQKENIIDESGMPKERFSAEFPKEGPSILRIQQVVRGDSAAYFCASQIPNYGYTFGSGTRLTVV.